This T cell receptor beta chain was recorded in a study of CD8+ T cells in alopecia areata. After isolation, RNA underwent reverse transcription to generate cDNA as the sequencing template. TCRdb's table, derived via immunoSEQ multiplex PCR, lists solely in-frame clones and lacks some. The table records about 130,000 clones, roughly three fifths of them present only once. With 5 bases clipped from V and 6 bases from J, the junction kept 8 bases outside the gene matches. This CDR3 is 15 amino acids long. The germline gives CDR1 MNHNS, CDR2 SASEGT. The sample consisted of CD4+ T cells sorted from blood, taken at week 0. This clonotype originated in a human donor with alopecia areata. V gene TRBV6-1 combines with J gene TRBJ2-1; 9 nucleotides align to TRBD1. CDR3 DNA: TGTGCCAGCAGTATGGGGACAGGGAGGCCCAATGAGCAGTTCTTC. Translating it yields CASSMGTGRPNEQFF.